This passage covers 29 T cell receptor beta chains from one sample sequenced in a study of T cell repertoires in cytomegalovirus infection. Each CDR3 protein gets one entry after TCRdb re-called the reads with MiXCR. The sample lists some 700,000 distinct CDR3 sequences; 35% were seen once. Sample: PBMCs. These receptors were collected from a human donor in good health (CMV status not recorded). Some clones in this sample may be carry-over from other donors' samples.

This clonotype was recorded a few times. The chain carries TRBV19 and TRBJ2-2; no clear D gene. Trimming removed 6 bases from V and 1 base from J, with 18 bases in between. Looked up from germline, CDR1 is LNHDA and CDR2 is SQIVND (reference sequence). The CDR3 runs to 17 residues. The DNA of the CDR3 is TGTGCCAGTAGCCTGATCAGGCCGGCCTTGAACACCGGGGAGCTGTTTTTT. Protein sequence: CASSLIRPALNTGELFF.

This chain uses TRBV27 with TRBJ2-1; 8 nucleotides agree with TRBD1. The CDR3 has 15 residues. Germline V gives CDR1 MNHEY, CDR2 SMNVEV (reference sequence). V was clipped by 6 bases and J by 6 bases; unmatched bases: 10. The CDR3 DNA sequence: TGTGCCAGCAGGGAGTCAGGGGGCGGGTTCAATGAGCAGTTCTTC. It encodes CASRESGGGFNEQFF.

The chain carries TRBV5-1 and TRBJ1-1; D remains ambiguous. The CDR3 is 15 residues long. Germline CDR1 reads SGHRS; CDR2 reads YFSETQ. Trimming removed 3 bases from V and 1 base from J, with 13 bases in between. In DNA, the CDR3 is TGCGCCAGCAGCTGGGATCCGCCGGGGAACACTGAAGCTTTCTTT. It encodes CASSWDPPGNTEAFF.

CDR3 DNA: TGTGCCAGCAGTTTGCCAGGCACTCCCTACGAGCAGTACTTC. This encodes CASSLPGTPYEQYF. This rearrangement joins TRBV28 to TRBJ2-7; no clear D gene. Deletions cut 3 bases from V and 2 bases from J, with 11 bases between. The CDR3 sequence is 14 residues long. Germline CDR1 reads MDHEN; CDR2 reads SYDVKM.

Only one count was recorded for this clonotype. No conserved phenylalanine or tryptophan is present at the end of the CDR3, so a read error is the likely explanation. This chain joins TRBV20-1 and TRBJ2-3, with 9 bases fitting TRBD2. CDR1 DFQATT and CDR2 SNEGSKA come from the germline V gene (reference sequence). This CDR3 comprises 14 residues. The junction had 11 bases not matched to a gene; V was cut back by 6 bases and J by 7 bases. CDR3 protein: CSAPLAGGRHTQYL. The DNA for the CDR3 is TGCAGTGCCCCTTTGGCGGGAGGGCGGCATACGCAGTATTTG.

The CDR3 region is CARQGGTDNSPLHF. CDR3 in DNA: TGTGCCAGGCAGGGGGGGACCGACAATTCACCCCTCCACTTT. The chain has TRBV19 and TRBJ1-6; 7 nucleotides align to TRBD1. The CDR3 totals 14 residues. Germline CDR1 reads LNHDA; CDR2 reads SQIVND (reference sequence). V lost 9 bases, J lost 7 bases, and 9 bases stayed unmatched.

The sample holds many counts of this clonotype. The V gene is TRBV7-8, the J gene TRBJ1-1; maybe TRBD1 (5 bases). The CDR3 covers 14 residues. Germline V gene data show CDR1 as SGHVS and CDR2 as FQNEAQ. V was trimmed by 3 bases and J by 5 bases, leaving 13 bases between them. CDR3 in DNA: TGTGCCAGCAGCTTCGACAGCGTGATAACTGAAGCTTTCTTT. Translated, it gives CASSFDSVITEAFF.

This clonotype was recorded once. A single base separates this from a much larger clone, so it may be a read error. The chain uses TRBV11-1 and TRBJ2-3, with D perhaps being TRBD1 or TRBD2 (5 bases each). V was trimmed by 1 base and J by 4 bases, leaving 12 bases between them. This CDR3 is 15 amino acids long. Germline V gene data show CDR1 as SGHAT and CDR2 as FQDESV (reference sequence). Written as DNA, the CDR3 is TGTGCCAGCAGCTTAGAGGGACGAGGCTCAGATACGCAGTATTTT. Protein product: CASSLEGRGSDTQYF.

The CDR3 sequence: CASRSGERVGSQPQHF. CDR3 nucleotide sequence: TGTGCCAGTAGATCCGGGGAGAGGGTCGGTTCCCAGCCCCAGCATTTT. The V gene is TRBV19, the J gene TRBJ1-5; D gene ambiguous. The CDR3 covers 16 residues. CDR1 LNHDA and CDR2 SQIVND come from the germline V gene (reference sequence). V lost 6 bases and J lost 7, with 22 bases in between.

This clonotype occurred a few times. The V gene is TRBV7-8, the J gene TRBJ2-7, with a weak D call TRBD2 (6 bases). Looked up from germline, CDR1 is SGHVS and CDR2 is FQNEAQ. This CDR3 is 14 amino acids long. V lost 2 bases, J lost 6 bases, and 14 bases lay in between. The CDR3 DNA follows: TGTGCCAGCAGCTTAAAAACTAGCTGGGGCGAGCAGTACTTC. Translating it yields CASSLKTSWGEQYF.

The chain uses TRBV6-4 and TRBJ2-1; 7 bases line up with TRBD1. This CDR3 contains 14 residues. V trimming: 4 bases; J trimming: 4 bases; junction bases outside the gene matches: 4. Germline CDR1 and CDR2: MRHNA and SNTAGT. CDR3 region: CASSAQTGYNEQFF. The CDR3 region has the DNA TGTGCCAGCAGTGCCCAGACAGGGTACAATGAGCAGTTCTTC.

A note on this clonotype: One end of the junction does not line up with germline, which may come from a read error. The rearrangement joins TRBV7-8 to TRBJ1-5; no definite D call. CDR1 and CDR2 (germline): SGHVS, FQNEAQ. The CDR3 length is 17 residues. CDR3 in DNA: TGTGCCAGCAGCCCCGCCTCCAGGACTTATAGCAATCAGCCCCCGCATTTT. Protein product: CASSPASRTYSNQPPHF. Full variable domain (missing parts from reference TRBV7-8 and TRBJ1-5): GAGVSQSPRYKVAKRGQDVALRCDPISGHVSLFWYQQALGQGPEFLTYFQNEAQLDKSGLPSDRFFAERPEGSVSTLKIQRTQQEDSAVYLCASSPASRTYSNQPPHFGDGTRLSIL.

V is TRBV28 and J is TRBJ1-3; D is uncertain. This CDR3 contains 15 residues. Germline CDR1 is MDHEN and CDR2 is SYDVKM. V lost 1 base, J lost 2 bases, and 9 bases lay in between. The chain's CDR3 is CASSLLRVTGNTIYF. The DNA for the CDR3 is TGTGCCAGCAGTTTATTGCGGGTTACTGGAAACACCATATATTTT.

The chain joins TRBV6-1 to TRBJ2-1, with 10 positions matching TRBD2. This CDR3 region has 16 residues. V shed 3 bases and J 2 bases; nucleotides not matched to a gene: 4. Per the germline V gene, CDR1 is MNHNS and CDR2 is SASEGT. The CDR3 is CASSDYSGRTYNEQFF. The CDR3 nucleotides read TGTGCCAGCAGTGACTATAGCGGGAGGACCTACAATGAGCAGTTCTTC.

The sample holds a few counts of this clonotype. This rearrangement joins TRBV12-3 or TRBV12-4 to TRBJ2-3; D perhaps matches TRBD1 (5 bases). Between the trimmed V and J ends, which lost 1 base and 3 bases, there was a span of 11 bases. The CDR3 spans 15 residues. CDR3 nucleotide sequence: TGTGCCAGCAGTTTAGAAAGAAGGGGAACAGATACGCAGTATTTT. This sequence encodes CASSLERRGTDTQYF.

The table lists this clonotype with many counts. J is TRBJ2-4 and V is TRBV28; D gene uncertain. The CDR3 runs to 16 residues. Looked up from germline, CDR1 is MDHEN and CDR2 is SYDVKM. Trimming stripped 4 bases from V and 0 bases from J, with 13 bases between. In DNA, the CDR3 is TGTGCCAGCAGTTCCCCGACACCTCTAGCCAAAAACATTCAGTACTTC. As protein: CASSSPTPLAKNIQYF.

The chain recombines TRBV19 with TRBJ2-3; weak D call: TRBD1 (8 bases). Germline V lookup: CDR1 LNHDA, CDR2 SQIVND (reference sequence). V lost 4 bases and J lost 3, with 14 bases in between. CDR3 length: 15 residues. This CDR3 is CASSNRGGGTDTQYF. CDR3 sequence (DNA): TGTGCCAGTAGTAACAGGGGGGGAGGGACAGATACGCAGTATTTT.

This chain uses TRBV27 with TRBJ1-2; the D gene is possibly TRBD1 (5 bases). V gave up 5 bases and J gave up 4 bases, with 11 bases separating them. CDR3 length: 13 amino acids. The V gene's germline CDR1 is MNHEY and CDR2 SMNVEV (reference sequence). The CDR3 DNA is TGTGCCAGCAGTCGACAGCCACTCTATGGCTACACCTTC. This codes for CASSRQPLYGYTF.

V usage is TRBV12-3 or TRBV12-4 and J usage is TRBJ1-1, with a tentative D call TRBD1 (5 bases). This CDR3 contains 17 residues. V was clipped by 3 bases and J by 2 bases, with 19 bases between them. For the CDR3, the DNA is TGTGCCAGCAGTTTCTGGTCCTTTGACAGAGCTAACACTGAAGCTTTCTTT. This encodes CASSFWSFDRANTEAFF.

This clonotype was observed many times. J is TRBJ1-3 and V is TRBV7-6; D gene ambiguous. The V end lost 4 bases, the J end lost 0 bases, and 10 bases lay between the germline ends. Germline V gene sequence: CDR1 SGHVS, CDR2 FNYEAQ. This CDR3 has 15 amino acids. The CDR3 region has the DNA TGTGCCAGCAGCTCGAGTTTGAGCTCTGGAAACACCATATATTTT. Translating gives CASSSSLSSGNTIYF.

There are a few counts of this clonotype. V and J are TRBV20-1 and TRBJ1-5, with 8 bases that match TRBD1. CDR1 is DFQATT, CDR2 SNEGSKA, per germline (reference sequence). The CDR3 covers 14 residues. The ends lost 5 bases at V and 5 bases at J; junction bases unmatched: 8. The CDR3 bases are TGCAGTGCTTCGGACAGGGCTGACTATCAGCCCCAGCATTTT. This translates into CSASDRADYQPQHF.

This clonotype was seen at least ten times. This chain links TRBV20-1 with TRBJ2-7; no clear D. V was clipped by 2 bases and J by 0 bases, with 5 bases between them. The CDR3 runs 12 residues. The V gene's germline CDR1 is DFQATT and CDR2 SNEGSKA (reference sequence). CDR3 sequence: CSARTLSYEQYF. The CDR3 DNA reads TGCAGTGCTAGAACTCTCTCCTACGAGCAGTACTTC.

A few counts support this clonotype. The genes are TRBV7-6 and TRBJ2-7, with 7 bases that match TRBD1. The CDR3 extends over 15 amino acids. V was pared by 5 bases and J by 4 bases, with 11 bases of the junction left unmatched. Germline V gives CDR1 SGHVS, CDR2 FNYEAQ. Written as DNA, the CDR3 is TGTGCCAGCAGCCCTGACAGGGCCATCGGGTACGAGCAGTACTTC. Translated: CASSPDRAIGYEQYF.

This clonotype was seen many times. This chain connects TRBV7-6 to TRBJ2-5; no reliable D call. The length of the CDR3 is 13 residues. Trimming took off 5 bases at V and 1 base at J, with 8 bases between the two ends. Germline loops: CDR1 SGHVS, CDR2 FNYEAQ. CDR3 loop: CASSPTPQETQYF. Written as DNA, the CDR3 is TGTGCCAGCAGCCCCACGCCCCAAGAGACCCAGTACTTC. Combining the CDR3 with reference TRBV7-6 and TRBJ2-5 gives the whole variable domain GAGVSQSPRYKVTKRGQDVALRCDPISGHVSLYWYRQALGQGPEFLTYFNYEAQQDKSGLPNDRFSAERPEGSISTLTIQRTEQRDSAMYRCASSPTPQETQYFGPGTRLLVL.

The gene calls are TRBV11-2 and TRBJ2-1; 7 bases are shared with TRBD2. J was trimmed by 3 bases and V by 8 bases; bases with no gene match: 16. Germline V lookup: CDR1 SGHAT, CDR2 FQNNGV. The CDR3 is 17 amino acids. The CDR3 DNA sequence: TGTGCCAGCTCCTTGGGTGTATCGGGGGGAAGCTACAATGAGCAGTTCTTC. Residues: CASSLGVSGGSYNEQFF.

This clonotype showed up just a few times. The chain is built from TRBV29-1 and TRBJ1-2; a possible D gene is TRBD1 (5 bases). Germline assignment: CDR1 SQVTM and CDR2 ANQGSEA. This CDR3 spans 13 amino acids. Trimming pared 1 base from V and 2 bases from J, leaving 8 bases between. The CDR3 loop reads CSVEGWGNYGYTF. CDR3 nucleotides: TGCAGCGTTGAAGGCTGGGGGAACTATGGCTACACCTTC. Complete variable domain (other parts from reference TRBV29-1 and TRBJ1-2): SAVISQKPSRDICQRGTSLTIQCQVDSQVTMMFWYRQQPGQSLTLIATANQGSEATYESGFVIDKFPISRPNLTFSTLTVSNMSPEDSSIYLCSVEGWGNYGYTFGSGTRLTVV.

This clonotype was observed many times. The chain joins TRBV7-3 to TRBJ1-2; the match to TRBD1 covers 10 bases. The V segment lost 5 bases and the J segment 5 bases; nucleotides outside the gene matches: 8. Per the germline V gene, CDR1 is SGHTA and CDR2 is FQGTGA. The CDR3 covers 15 residues. CDR3 DNA: TGTGCCAGCAGCCTTAACGTGGGACAGGGGTATGGCTACACCTTC. It yields the protein CASSLNVGQGYGYTF.

The chain joins TRBV5-4 to TRBJ2-1, with D possibly being TRBD1 (6 bases). Germline V CDR1 and CDR2: SGHNT, YYREEE (reference sequence). V was cut by 6 bases and J by 6 bases, with 13 bases left in between. This CDR3 has 13 residues. The CDR3 here is CASTMQGINEQFF. CDR3 sequence (DNA): TGTGCCAGCACCATGCAGGGGATCAATGAGCAGTTCTTC.

This rearrangement joins TRBV5-6 to TRBJ2-7; the D gene is possibly TRBD1 (6 bases). This CDR3 region has 16 residues. Germline assignment: CDR1 SGHDT and CDR2 YYEEEE. V was pared by 0 bases and J by 0 bases, with 13 bases between. CDR3 DNA: TGTGCCAGCAGCTTGGTAACGGGACACCGCTCCTACGAGCAGTACTTC. Translation gives CASSLVTGHRSYEQYF.